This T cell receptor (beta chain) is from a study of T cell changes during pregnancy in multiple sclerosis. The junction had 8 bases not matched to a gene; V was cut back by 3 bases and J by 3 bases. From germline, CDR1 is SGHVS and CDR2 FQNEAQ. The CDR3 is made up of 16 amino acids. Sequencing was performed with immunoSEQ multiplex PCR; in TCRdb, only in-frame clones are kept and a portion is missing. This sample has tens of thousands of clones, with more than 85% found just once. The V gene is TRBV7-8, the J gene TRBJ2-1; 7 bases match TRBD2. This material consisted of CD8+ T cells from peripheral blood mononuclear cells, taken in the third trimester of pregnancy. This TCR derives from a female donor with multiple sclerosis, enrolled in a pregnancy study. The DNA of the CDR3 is TGTGCCAGCAGCTTGCTGGCGGGAGTCGGCTACAATGAGCAGTTCTTC. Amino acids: CASSLLAGVGYNEQFF.